These 15 T cell receptor beta chains were sequenced from one sample in a study of blood T cells in healthy people across ages. Then a second PCR, running about 7 to 11 cycles, was carried out with a sample-barcoded 5' primer and a J-beta primer mix. TCRdb processed the 5' RACE reads anew with MiXCR; each CDR3 protein has one entry. This sample has 1.5 million to 2 million distinct CDR3 sequences, with around half found just once. Sequenced: blood. These receptors were obtained from a middle-aged woman in good health.

This clonotype has at least ten counts. V is TRBV6-2 or TRBV6-3 and J is TRBJ2-3, with D unclear. CDR1 is MNHEY, CDR2 SVGEGT, per germline. The V end was cut by 6 bases, the J end by 2 bases, with 15 bases between. There are 15 residues in the CDR3. The CDR3 DNA reads as TGTGCCAGCAGGACGGGCCAATCTTACACAGATACGCAGTATTTT. Translation: CASRTGQSYTDTQYF.

This chain uses TRBV15 with TRBJ2-7, with TRBD1 identical over 11 bases. V was clipped by 4 bases and J by 4 bases; unmatched bases: 3. Germline V gene lookup returns CDR1 LNHNV and CDR2 YYDKDF (reference sequence). The CDR3 consists of 14 residues. The DNA for the CDR3 is TGTGCCACCAGCACGGGACAGGGGGGTTACGAGCAGTACTTC. Protein product: CATSTGQGGYEQYF.

This rearrangement joins TRBV5-6 to TRBJ2-1; D possibly corresponds to TRBD1 (5 bases). With 2 bases removed from V and 2 bases from J, the gap between germline ends came to 11 bases. The germline gives CDR1 SGHDT, CDR2 YYEEEE. CDR3 length: 15 amino acids. CDR3 nucleotide sequence: TGTGCCAGCAGCTTTCTAGGGGCCCCCTACAATGAGCAGTTCTTC. Its translation: CASSFLGAPYNEQFF.

This clonotype was found once. J is TRBJ2-7 and V is TRBV3-1; TRBD1 aligns across 9 bases. The J segment lost 4 bases and the V segment lost 0 bases, leaving 7 bases of the junction unmatched. The CDR3 is 16 amino acids. In germline, CDR1 is LGHDT, CDR2 YNNKEL (reference sequence). The CDR3 nucleotides read TGTGCCAGCAGCCAAGATTCCGGGACAGGGAGGTACGAGCAGTACTTC. This codes for CASSQDSGTGRYEQYF.

CDR3 DNA sequence: TGCGCCAGCAGCAAAAGCCCCTCCCCGGGGATGGGCACAGATACGCAGTATTTT. Its translation: CASSKSPSPGMGTDTQYF. V and J are TRBV4-3 and TRBJ2-3, with a tentative D call TRBD2 (5 bases). CDR3 length: 18 amino acids. Germline loops: CDR1 LGHNA, CDR2 YSLEER. The V end lost 5 bases, the J end lost 1 base, and 22 bases lay between the germline ends.

The table lists this clonotype with a few counts. The gene calls are TRBV20-1 and TRBJ1-5, with D perhaps matching TRBD1 (5 bases). The germline CDR1 and CDR2 sequences are DFQATT and SNEGSKA (reference sequence). CDR3 length: 15 residues. The V end was cut by 1 base, the J end by 0 bases, with 10 bases between. Written as DNA, the CDR3 is TGCAGTGCTAGAGCCGGGACTAATAGCAATCAGCCCCAGCATTTT. Its protein product is CSARAGTNSNQPQHF.

The rearrangement uses TRBV29-1 and TRBJ2-5; D not certain. The CDR3 loop spans 13 amino acids. The germline gives CDR1 SQVTM, CDR2 ANQGSEA. V was shortened by 6 bases and J by 5 bases, with 16 bases between the two germline ends. The DNA of the CDR3 is TGCAGCGTGAGGTCCCCGGTACGGGAGACCCAGTACTTC. Translated: CSVRSPVRETQYF.

The chain uses TRBV28 and TRBJ2-3; D is uncertain. CDR3 length: 11 residues. Germline CDR1 and CDR2: MDHEN and SYDVKM. V gave up 6 bases and J gave up 4 bases, with 5 bases separating them. Written as DNA, the CDR3 is TGTGCCAGCAGGGAATCAGATACGCAGTATTTT. Translation gives CASRESDTQYF.

V and J are TRBV7-2 and TRBJ2-1; 7 positions match TRBD2. There are 15 residues in the CDR3. The V gene end was trimmed by 0 bases and the J gene end by 5 bases; junction bases not matched to a gene: 4. In germline, CDR1 is SGHTA, CDR2 FQGNSA. The CDR3 sequence: CASSLAGTTNNEQFF. CDR3 DNA sequence: TGTGCCAGCAGCTTAGCTGGGACTACTAACAATGAGCAGTTCTTC.

This clonotype occurred a few times. The junction departs from germline at one end; a sequencing error may be responsible. This chain links TRBV6-2 or TRBV6-3 with TRBJ2-7; D is ambiguous. Germline CDR1 and CDR2: MNHEY and SVGEGT. This CDR3 is built from 13 residues. Here the CDR3 reads CASSDSPDYEQYF. The CDR3 coding sequence is TGTGCCAGCAGTGACTCACCAGACTACGAGCAGTACTTC.

This clonotype was observed a few times. The chain joins TRBV4-1 to TRBJ2-3; TRBD1 matches at 9 bases. CDR3 length equals 15 residues. CDR1 is MGHRA and CDR2 is YSYEKL in the germline V gene. Trimming took 4 bases from V and 4 from J; bases not matched to a gene: 6. The CDR3 region has the DNA TGCGCCAGCAGCCTGGGACAGGGTGGCGCAGATACGCAGTATTTT. Translated: CASSLGQGGADTQYF.

With respect to this clonotype: The junction does not match germline at one end; this may be a read error. The V call is TRBV7-7, the J call TRBJ2-1; TRBD2 aligns across 16 bases. Germline V gene data show CDR1 as SSHAT and CDR2 as FNYEAQ (reference sequence). The CDR3 consists of 16 residues. CDR3 in amino acids: CASSLGTSGGAHEQFF. In nucleotides, the CDR3 is TGTGCTAGCAGCCTCGGGACTAGCGGGGGGGCTCATGAGCAGTTCTTC.

This rearrangement joins TRBV20-1 to TRBJ1-5; a possible D gene is TRBD1 (6 bases). The CDR3 sequence is 15 residues long. V was clipped by 5 bases and J by 7 bases, with 21 bases between them. CDR1 is DFQATT, CDR2 SNEGSKA, per germline (reference sequence). CDR3 DNA sequence: TGCAGTGCTCCCGCCCGGGGCAGGGGTAACCAGCCCCAGCATTTT. This gives the protein CSAPARGRGNQPQHF.

For this clonotype: Mismatch with germline at one junction end may stem from a read error. This chain links TRBV6-5 with TRBJ2-1; 9 nucleotides align to TRBD1. The CDR3 contains 15 residues. Per the germline V gene, CDR1 is MNHEY and CDR2 is SVGAGI. CDR3 DNA: TGTACCAGCAGCCGACAGGGGGAGGCTATAAATGAGCAGTTCTTC. Amino acids: CTSSRQGEAINEQFF.

The V gene is TRBV6-2 or TRBV6-3, the J gene TRBJ2-5; 7 bases map to TRBD2. Losses at the gene ends were 8 bases for V and 7 bases for J; bases not matched to a gene: 10. The CDR3 has 13 residues. Germline lookup yields CDR1 MNHEY and CDR2 SVGEGT. In DNA, the CDR3 is TGTGCCAGCTGGGAGGGAGATATGGGGACCCAGTACTTC. It codes for CASWEGDMGTQYF.